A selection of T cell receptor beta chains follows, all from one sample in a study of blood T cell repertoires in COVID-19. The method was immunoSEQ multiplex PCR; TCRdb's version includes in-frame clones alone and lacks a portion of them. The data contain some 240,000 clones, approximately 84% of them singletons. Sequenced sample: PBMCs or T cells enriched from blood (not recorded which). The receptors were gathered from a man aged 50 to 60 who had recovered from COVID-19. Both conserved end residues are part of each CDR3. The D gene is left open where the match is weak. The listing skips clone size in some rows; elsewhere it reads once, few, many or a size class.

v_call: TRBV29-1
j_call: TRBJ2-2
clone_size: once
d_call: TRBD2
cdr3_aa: CSVRLEGRATGELFF
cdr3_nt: TGCAGCGTTCGGCTGGAGGGGAGGGCCACCGGGGAGCTGTTTTTT

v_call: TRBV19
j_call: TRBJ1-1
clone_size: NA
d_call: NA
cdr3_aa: CASSPREGTEAFF
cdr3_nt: TGTGCCAGTAGTCCTCGGGAGGGAACTGAAGCTTTCTTT

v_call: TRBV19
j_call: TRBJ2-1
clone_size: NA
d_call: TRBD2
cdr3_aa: CASSMTSGSVENEQFF
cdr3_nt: TGTGCCAGTAGTATGACTAGCGGGAGTGTAGAGAATGAGCAGTTCTTC

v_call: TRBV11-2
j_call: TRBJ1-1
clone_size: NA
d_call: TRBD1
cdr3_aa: CASSPRQGPAYTEAFF
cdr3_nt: TGTGCCAGCAGCCCGAGACAGGGGCCCGCGTACACTGAAGCTTTCTTT

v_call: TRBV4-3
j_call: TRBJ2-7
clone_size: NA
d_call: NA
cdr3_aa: CASRLRGTIYEQYF
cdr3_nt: TGCGCCAGCAGGCTTAGGGGGACAATATACGAGCAGTACTTC

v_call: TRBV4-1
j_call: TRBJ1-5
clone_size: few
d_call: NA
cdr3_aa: CASSSAMPKTFNQPQHF
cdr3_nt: TGCGCCAGCAGCTCGGCGATGCCCAAGACTTTCAATCAGCCCCAGCATTTT

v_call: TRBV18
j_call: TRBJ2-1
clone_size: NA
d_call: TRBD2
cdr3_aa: CASSPPGAGGLAYNEQFF
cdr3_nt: TGTGCCAGCTCACCACCGGGAGCGGGAGGGCTCGCTTACAATGAGCAGTTCTTC

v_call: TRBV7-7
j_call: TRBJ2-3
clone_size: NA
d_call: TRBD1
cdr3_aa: CASSPGQGSTDTQYF
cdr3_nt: TGTGCTAGCAGCCCCGGACAGGGGAGCACAGATACGCAGTATTTT

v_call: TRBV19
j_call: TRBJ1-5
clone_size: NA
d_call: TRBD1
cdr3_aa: CASGGQANQPQHF
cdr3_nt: TGTGCCAGTGGGGGACAGGCAAATCAGCCCCAGCATTTT

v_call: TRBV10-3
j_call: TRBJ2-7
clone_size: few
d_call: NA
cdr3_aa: CAISRGRFETEQYF
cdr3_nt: TGTGCCATCAGCCGGGGGAGGTTTGAGACCGAGCAGTACTTC

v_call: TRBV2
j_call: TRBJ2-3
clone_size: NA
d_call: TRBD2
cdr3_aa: CASRVWRGSTDTQYF
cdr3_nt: TGTGCCAGCAGGGTCTGGCGGGGGAGCACAGATACGCAGTATTTT

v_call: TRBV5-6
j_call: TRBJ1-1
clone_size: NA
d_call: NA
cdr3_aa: CASSFWSGVRNTEAFF
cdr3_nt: TGTGCCAGCAGCTTTTGGTCAGGGGTCCGGAACACTGAAGCTTTCTTT

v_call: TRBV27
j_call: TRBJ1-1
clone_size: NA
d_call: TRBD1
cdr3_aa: CASNQGAGVKRNTEAFF
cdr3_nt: TGTGCCAGCAACCAGGGGGCCGGAGTGAAAAGGAACACTGAAGCTTTCTTT

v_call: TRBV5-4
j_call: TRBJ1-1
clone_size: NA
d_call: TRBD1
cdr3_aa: CASSSGTGGTEAFF
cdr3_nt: TGTGCCAGCAGCTCGGGGACAGGGGGGACTGAAGCTTTCTTT

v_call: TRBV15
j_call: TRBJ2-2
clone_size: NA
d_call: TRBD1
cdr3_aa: CATSRQGARDTGELFF
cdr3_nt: TGTGCCACCAGCAGACAGGGGGCTCGGGACACCGGGGAGCTGTTTTTT